Below, 25 T cell receptor beta chains from the same sample are listed, as sequenced in a study of shared clonotypes between healthy human individuals. Terminally differentiated effector memory CD45RA+ cells were left out of the naive CD8 fraction, which was CD45RO-negative and positively selected for CCR7. Profiled with immunoSEQ multiplex PCR; TCRdb holds only in-frame clones, not every one. The sample holds about 1.9 million clones, 93% seen once. Sequences were obtained from naive CD8+ T cells from PBMCs. The receptors shown here come from a man aged 18 to 29 in good health. Some clones in this sample may be carry-over from other donors' samples.

The chain combines TRBV2 with TRBJ2-1; no definite D call. V was clipped by 0 bases and J by 9 bases, with 9 bases between them. The CDR3 consists of 13 residues. Germline CDR1 reads SNHLY; CDR2 reads FYNNEI. Here the CDR3 reads CASSEALPFEQFF. The CDR3, as DNA: TGTGCCAGCAGTGAAGCGCTCCCTTTTGAGCAGTTCTTC.

This clone was counted between two and nine times. Other DNA sequences within the sample encode an identical CDR3. V usage is TRBV27 and J usage is TRBJ2-7, with 7 nucleotides matching TRBD1. The J segment lost 6 bases and the V segment lost 4 bases, leaving 0 bases of the junction unmatched. CDR3 length equals 11 residues. Germline loops: CDR1 MNHEY, CDR2 SMNVEV (reference sequence). CDR3 sequence: CASSSGGEQYF. The CDR3 DNA is TGTGCCAGCAGTTCAGGGGGCGAGCAGTACTTC.

The chain combines TRBV6-5 with TRBJ2-2; no clear D gene. The ends were cut back, 3 bases at V and 7 bases at J, with 12 bases in the middle. Germline lookup yields CDR1 MNHEY and CDR2 SVGAGI. This CDR3 contains 14 residues. CDR3 coding DNA: TGTGCCAGCAGTTATTTCCAGATGAGCGGGGAGCTGTTTTTT. It codes for CASSYFQMSGELFF.

The CDR3 here is CASSFGGDRGLYEQYF. The CDR3 DNA sequence: TGTGCCAGCAGCTTTGGTGGGGACAGGGGCTTATACGAGCAGTACTTC. The chain recombines TRBV5-6 with TRBJ2-7; TRBD1 agrees at 10 bases. There are 16 residues in the CDR3. J was trimmed by 4 bases and V by 2 bases; bases with no gene match: 9. Germline V gene data show CDR1 as SGHDT and CDR2 as YYEEEE.

This clone has only a few counts. The rearrangement uses TRBV30 and TRBJ2-2; D remains unclear. V was pared by 0 bases and J by 6 bases, with 5 bases between. Germline-derived CDR1 and CDR2 are GTSNPN and SVGIG (reference sequence). This CDR3 spans 12 amino acids. CDR3 region: CAWSVRSGELFF. The CDR3 DNA reads as TGTGCCTGGAGTGTACGGTCCGGGGAGCTGTTTTTT.

The chain couples TRBV7-3 to TRBJ2-3, with D perhaps being TRBD1 or TRBD2 (6 bases each). V was trimmed by 5 bases and J by 0 bases, leaving 15 bases between them. This CDR3 contains 16 residues. From germline, CDR1 is SGHTA and CDR2 FQGTGA. The CDR3 is CASSLGGFSSTDTQYF. The CDR3 DNA reads TGTGCCAGCAGCCTGGGGGGCTTTTCTAGCACAGATACGCAGTATTTT.

The CDR3 protein is CASSRQRAGELFF. The CDR3 DNA reads TGTGCCAGCAGCCGACAGAGAGCCGGGGAGCTGTTTTTT. V and J are TRBV5-4 and TRBJ2-2; a weak D match, TRBD1 (5 bases). The CDR3 runs to 13 residues. Trimming cost V 4 bases and J 6 bases, with 10 bases left between them. The germline CDR1 and CDR2 sequences are SGHNT and YYREEE (reference sequence).

This chain links TRBV27 with TRBJ2-1; no clear D gene. The CDR3 length is 14 residues. Trimming stripped 3 bases from V and 10 bases from J, with 16 bases between. CDR1 and CDR2 (germline): MNHEY, SMNVEV (reference sequence). In DNA form, the CDR3 reads TGTGCCAGCAGTTTTAGGATCGAGAAACCCGAGCAGTTCTTC. Amino acids: CASSFRIEKPEQFF.

The CDR3: CASSIGARPQETQYF. In nucleotides, the CDR3 is TGTGCCAGCTCAATCGGAGCCCGCCCCCAAGAGACCCAGTACTTC. The chain has TRBV18 and TRBJ2-5, with no clear D. Trimming removed 5 bases at V and 1 base at J, with 14 bases between. The germline V gene has CDR1 KGHSH and CDR2 LQKENI. CDR3 length equals 15 residues.

On this clone itself: The sample carries other DNA sequences with the same CDR3. This chain uses TRBV9 with TRBJ2-1; 10 nucleotides agree with TRBD2. V trimming: 3 bases; J trimming: 2 bases; junction bases outside the gene matches: 2. The V gene's germline CDR1 is SGDLS and CDR2 YYNGEE. This CDR3 has 15 amino acids. CDR3 sequence: CASSASGRAYNEQFF. CDR3 nucleotides: TGTGCCAGCAGCGCAAGCGGGAGGGCCTACAATGAGCAGTTCTTC.

The chain carries TRBV6-1 and TRBJ2-1, with 9 nucleotides matching TRBD2. Germline CDR1 and CDR2: MNHNS and SASEGT. This CDR3 is 17 amino acids long. The ends lost 2 bases at V and 3 bases at J; junction bases unmatched: 8. The CDR3 protein is CASSERPSGTRYNEQFF. As DNA, the CDR3 is TGTGCCAGCAGTGAAAGACCTAGCGGGACGCGCTACAATGAGCAGTTCTTC.

The V and J genes are TRBV4-1 and TRBJ2-1; D is undetermined. Per the germline V gene, CDR1 is MGHRA and CDR2 is YSYEKL. Between the trimmed V and J ends, which lost 4 bases and 3 bases, there was a span of 10 bases. The CDR3 consists of 14 residues. Here the CDR3 reads CASSPLGIYNEQFF. The DNA of the CDR3 is TGCGCCAGCAGCCCCCTCGGAATCTACAATGAGCAGTTCTTC.

The chain recombines TRBV2 with TRBJ2-3; D is undetermined. The germline V and J ends were trimmed by 5 bases and 6 bases, with 6 bases remaining between them. The CDR3 has 11 residues. Germline V gene data show CDR1 as SNHLY and CDR2 as FYNNEI. The CDR3 reads CASSFKDTQYF. CDR3 nucleotide sequence: TGTGCCAGCAGTTTTAAGGATACGCAGTATTTT.

The rearrangement uses TRBV2 and TRBJ1-2; weak D call: TRBD1 (5 bases). Looked up from germline, CDR1 is SNHLY and CDR2 is FYNNEI. Trimming stripped 7 bases from V and 7 bases from J, with 19 bases between. The CDR3 consists of 14 residues. CDR3 bases: TGTGCCAGCAACCCCTTAGGGGAAGTACCTGGCTACACCTTC. It translates to CASNPLGEVPGYTF.

The genes are TRBV9 and TRBJ2-3, with D perhaps matching TRBD2 (5 bases). V lost 3 bases to trimming and J lost 0 bases, with 14 bases between them. Germline loops: CDR1 SGDLS, CDR2 YYNGEE. The CDR3 loop spans 16 amino acids. CDR3 DNA: TGTGCCAGCAGCGCGATAGCGCGCTTTAGCACAGATACGCAGTATTTT. Its translation: CASSAIARFSTDTQYF.

This clone was detected once. V and J are TRBV13 and TRBJ2-2; 12 bases agree with TRBD2. CDR1 is PRHDT, CDR2 FYEKMQ, per germline (reference sequence). The V gene end was trimmed by 5 bases and the J gene end by 1 base; junction bases not matched to a gene: 14. The CDR3 runs 20 residues. CDR3 amino acids: CASSPVGLAGPGENTGELFF. CDR3 nucleotides: TGTGCCAGCAGCCCCGTCGGACTAGCGGGGCCCGGGGAGAACACCGGGGAGCTGTTTTTT.

This clone was detected a few times. The chain has TRBV27 and TRBJ1-1, with D hard to call. V was trimmed by 7 bases and J by 8 bases, leaving 14 bases between them. CDR3 length: 12 residues. The germline V gene encodes CDR1 MNHEY and CDR2 SMNVEV (reference sequence). CDR3 bases: TGTGCCAGCACCTCCTCCCAGGAGGAAGCTTTCTTT. Its translation is CASTSSQEEAFF.

The V and J genes are TRBV5-6 and TRBJ2-7, with a possible D match to TRBD2 (5 bases). Germline V CDR1 and CDR2: SGHDT, YYEEEE. Trimming took 2 bases from V and 3 from J, leaving 12 bases between them. The CDR3 has 14 residues. In DNA form, the CDR3 reads TGTGCCAGCAGCTTCGGAGGCCGGCTCTACGAGCAGTACTTC. It specifies CASSFGGRLYEQYF.

The V gene is TRBV15, the J gene TRBJ2-6, with D possibly being TRBD2 (5 bases). The CDR3 has 15 residues. The germline gives CDR1 LNHNV, CDR2 YYDKDF (reference sequence). The V gene lost 0 bases and the J gene lost 2 bases, with 5 bases spanning the gap. The CDR3 here is CATSRERAGANVLTF. In DNA, the CDR3 is TGTGCCACCAGCAGAGAGCGGGCTGGGGCCAACGTCCTGACTTTC.

For this clone: The same CDR3 is also encoded by other DNA sequences in this sample. The rearrangement links TRBV7-2 to TRBJ2-7, with 8 bases that match TRBD1. V gave up 6 bases and J gave up 3 bases; unmatched junction bases: 4. The CDR3 has 13 amino acids. Germline lookup yields CDR1 SGHTA and CDR2 FQGNSA. In DNA, the CDR3 is TGTGCCAGCAGTCCCGGGACAGGCTACGAGCAGTACTTC. It yields the protein CASSPGTGYEQYF. Together with reference TRBV7-2 and TRBJ2-7, the CDR3 gives the full variable domain: GAGVSQSPSNKVTEKGKDVELRCDPISGHTALYWYRQSLGQGLEFLIYFQGNSAPDKSGLPSDRFSAERTGGSVSTLTIQRTQQEDSAVYLCASSPGTGYEQYFGPGTRLTVT.

The rearrangement links TRBV5-4 to TRBJ2-7, with D maybe TRBD1 (5 bases). The CDR3 is made up of 14 amino acids. Per the germline V gene, CDR1 is SGHNT and CDR2 is YYREEE (reference sequence). Trimming took off 0 bases at V and 6 bases at J, with 13 bases between the two ends. CDR3 residues: CASSLGQGGGEQYF. CDR3 coding DNA: TGTGCCAGCAGCTTGGGTCAGGGTGGTGGCGAGCAGTACTTC. Full variable domain (remainder filled in from reference TRBV5-4 and TRBJ2-7): ETGVTQSPTHLIKTRGQQVTLRCSSQSGHNTVSWYQQALGQGPQFIFQYYREEENGRGNFPPRFSGLQFPNYSSELNVNALELDDSALYLCASSLGQGGGEQYFGPGTRLTVT.

The J gene is TRBJ2-4, the V gene TRBV11-2; D uncertain. The V end lost 5 bases, the J end lost 6 bases, and 17 bases lay between the germline ends. CDR1 SGHAT and CDR2 FQNNGV come from the germline V gene. This CDR3 region has 15 residues. CDR3 DNA sequence: TGTGCCAGCAGCCCTATCTCAGGCCAAGGAAACATTCAGTACTTC. This gives the protein CASSPISGQGNIQYF.

The chain uses TRBV9 and TRBJ2-1; D possibly corresponds to TRBD2 (6 bases). The CDR3 is made up of 15 amino acids. V dropped 0 bases and J dropped 5 bases, with 12 bases sitting between them. CDR1 SGDLS and CDR2 YYNGEE come from the germline V gene. For the CDR3, the DNA is TGTGCCAGCAGCGTAGGTCCTCTAGCGAACAATGAGCAGTTCTTC. As protein: CASSVGPLANNEQFF. Full variable domain (outside the CDR3, taken from reference TRBV9 and TRBJ2-1): DSGVTQTPKHLITATGQRVTLRCSPRSGDLSVYWYQQSLDQGLQFLIQYYNGEERAKGNILERFSAQQFPDLHSELNLSSLELGDSALYFCASSVGPLANNEQFFGPGTRLTVL.

Concerning this clone: Other DNA sequences in this specimen translate into the identical CDR3. The chain links TRBV29-1 to TRBJ2-1, with D uncertain. V dropped 5 bases and J dropped 0 bases, with 5 bases sitting between them. This CDR3 region has 12 residues. Germline-derived CDR1 and CDR2 are SQVTM and ANQGSEA. The CDR3 nucleotides are TGCAGCGTTCTGAGCTCCTACAATGAGCAGTTCTTC. This translates into CSVLSSYNEQFF.

This chain joins TRBV30 and TRBJ2-7; D perhaps matches TRBD2 (6 bases). CDR1 and CDR2 (germline): GTSNPN, SVGIG (reference sequence). The V end lost 1 base, the J end lost 3 bases, and 13 bases lay between the germline ends. The CDR3 consists of 14 residues. CDR3 sequence: CAWSGGYGGYEQYF. CDR3 nucleotide sequence: TGTGCCTGGAGTGGTGGGTACGGGGGCTACGAGCAGTACTTC.